The 20 T cell receptor beta chains below all came from one sample that was sequenced in a study of blood T cell repertoires in COVID-19. Clones were read by immunoSEQ multiplex PCR, and TCRdb kept only the in-frame ones, dropping some. The table lists tens of thousands of clones, 79% of them singletons. The sequenced material came from peripheral blood. These receptors came from an elderly woman with active or convalescent COVID-19.

This clone occurred once. The rearrangement uses TRBV19 and TRBJ1-1; perhaps TRBD1 as D (6 bases). This CDR3 has 16 residues. The germline V and J ends were trimmed by 7 bases and 1 base, with 19 bases remaining between them. CDR1 and CDR2 (germline): LNHDA, SQIVND (reference sequence). The CDR3 here is CASNYGGPWRNTEAFF. The CDR3 DNA reads TGTGCCAGTAACTACGGGGGGCCCTGGCGGAACACTGAAGCTTTCTTT.

The V call is TRBV6-4, the J call TRBJ2-1, with 9 bases fitting TRBD1. The CDR3 has 14 amino acids. Trimming took 4 bases from V and 8 from J; bases not matched to a gene: 6. Germline CDR1 and CDR2: MRHNA and SNTAGT. This CDR3 reads CASSVDRGAHEQFF. In DNA, the CDR3 is TGTGCCAGCAGTGTGGACAGGGGAGCCCATGAGCAGTTCTTC.

The chain uses TRBV5-5 and TRBJ2-1, with a tentative D call TRBD2 (5 bases). CDR1 and CDR2 (germline): SGHKS, YYEKEE (reference sequence). The CDR3 has 13 residues. Trimming removed 1 base from V and 9 bases from J, with 11 bases in between. CDR3 loop: CASSLTDYAEQFF. DNA for the CDR3: TGTGCCAGCAGCTTGACCGACTACGCTGAGCAGTTCTTC.

J is TRBJ1-1 and V is TRBV5-4; tentative D call: TRBD1 (5 bases). The germline V gene has CDR1 SGHNT and CDR2 YYREEE (reference sequence). This CDR3 is built from 15 residues. The V and J ends lost 4 bases and 0 bases respectively, with 13 bases between them. The CDR3 region is CASSPGRGVNTEAFF. DNA for the CDR3: TGTGCCAGCAGCCCCGGACGGGGGGTGAACACTGAAGCTTTCTTT.

This clone was picked up one time. The V call is TRBV19, the J call TRBJ1-1; possible D gene TRBD1, 6 bases. The V end lost 3 bases, the J end lost 4 bases, and 12 bases lay between the germline ends. Per germline, CDR1 LNHDA and CDR2 SQIVND (reference sequence). There are 14 residues in the CDR3. Here the CDR3 reads CASSIMSRGTEAFF. Written as DNA, the CDR3 is TGTGCCAGTAGTATTATGTCCAGGGGCACTGAAGCTTTCTTT.

The V gene is TRBV7-9, the J gene TRBJ2-3, with 7 positions matching TRBD1. Germline loops: CDR1 SEHNR, CDR2 FQNEAQ (reference sequence). This CDR3 comprises 16 residues. Germline trimming cut 4 bases from V and 8 bases from J; bases unmatched to any gene: 15. The CDR3 nucleotides read TGTGCCAGCAGCTCAGGCAAACAGGGGTGGGGAGTTACGCAGTATTTT. Translating gives CASSSGKQGWGVTQYF.

V gene TRBV1 combines with J gene TRBJ1-5; the D call TRBD1 from the table was never checked on the DNA. TRBV1 is tagged as a pseudogene. This CDR3 has 18 residues. CDR3 sequence (DNA): TGCACCAGCAGCCAAGTCACATCGGGACATTATAGCAATCAGCCCCAGCATTTT. Amino acid sequence: CTSSQVTSGHYSNQPQHF.

The chain combines TRBV5-1 with TRBJ2-5, with 7 bases lining up with TRBD2. This CDR3 region has 13 residues. Germline CDR1 reads SGHRS; CDR2 reads YFSETQ. Losses at the gene ends were 4 bases for V and 5 bases for J; bases not matched to a gene: 5. The CDR3, as DNA: TGCGCCAGCAGCGAGCGGGATCAGGAGACCCAGTACTTC. It codes for CASSERDQETQYF.

The chain recombines TRBV4-1 with TRBJ1-5; the match to TRBD1 covers 9 bases. This CDR3 contains 15 residues. CDR1 and CDR2 (germline): MGHRA, YSYEKL. V was clipped by 0 bases and J by 7 bases; unmatched bases: 4. CDR3 nucleotide sequence: TGCGCCAGCAGCCAAGATGGGACAGGGTGGCAGCCCCAGCATTTT. It codes for CASSQDGTGWQPQHF.

This clone was seen only once. For the CDR3, the DNA is TGTGCCAGCAGCTCATTTAGTAGCGGGAGTGCCAAGACCCAGTACTTC. It codes for CASSSFSSGSAKTQYF. This chain joins TRBV13 and TRBJ2-5; 9 bases match TRBD2. Germline loops: CDR1 PRHDT, CDR2 FYEKMQ (reference sequence). With V trimmed by 4 bases and J by 6 bases, 12 bases remained unmatched. The CDR3 length is 16 residues.

A few counts support this clone. This rearrangement joins TRBV18 to TRBJ2-7; 11 bases match TRBD1. CDR3 size: 14 residues. The V and J ends lost 4 bases and 4 bases, in that order; junction bases with no gene match: 3. CDR1 KGHSH and CDR2 LQKENI come from the germline V gene. The CDR3 region has the DNA TGTGCCAGCTCACGGACAGGGGGCCGGTACGAGCAGTACTTC. Translated, it gives CASSRTGGRYEQYF.

The chain recombines TRBV5-1 with TRBJ2-3, with D possibly matching TRBD2 (6 bases). The CDR3 loop spans 16 amino acids. Germline V lookup: CDR1 SGHRS, CDR2 YFSETQ. Trimming shortened V by 3 bases and J by 0 bases, and 14 bases separated the two germline ends. In DNA, the CDR3 is TGCGCCAGCAGCTGGTCGGGAGACACTAGCACAGATACGCAGTATTTT. Amino acids: CASSWSGDTSTDTQYF.

The chain uses TRBV5-1 and TRBJ1-1, with 7 bases that match TRBD1. There are 14 residues in the CDR3. CDR1 and CDR2 from the germline V gene are SGHRS and YFSETQ. V lost 5 bases, J lost 1 base, and 5 bases stayed unmatched. CDR3 amino acids: CASRSGTANTEAFF. CDR3 nucleotide sequence: TGCGCCAGCAGATCCGGGACAGCGAACACTGAAGCTTTCTTT.

The chain combines TRBV5-1 with TRBJ2-1, with 11 bases lining up with TRBD2. V lost 1 base and J lost 6; bases outside the gene matches: 6. CDR1 and CDR2 (germline): SGHRS, YFSETQ. The CDR3 loop spans 16 amino acids. The CDR3 spells CASSLYSGRAFNEQFF. CDR3 bases: TGCGCCAGCAGCTTGTATAGCGGGAGGGCATTCAATGAGCAGTTCTTC.

This chain uses TRBV12-5 with TRBJ2-2, with 8 bases matching TRBD2. Unmatched junction bases numbered 10, after V lost 3 bases and J lost 4 bases. The CDR3 consists of 17 residues. The V gene's germline CDR1 is LGHNT and CDR2 FRNRAP. Here the CDR3 reads CASGLSVGLDPTGELFF. CDR3 sequence (DNA): TGTGCTAGTGGTTTAAGCGTGGGACTAGATCCCACCGGGGAGCTGTTTTTT. The full variable domain, its missing parts supplied by reference TRBV12-5 and TRBJ2-2, is DARVTQTPRHKVTEMGQEVTMRCQPILGHNTVFWYRQTMMQGLELLAYFRNRAPLDDSGMPKDRFSAEMPDATLATLKIQPSEPRDSAVYFCASGLSVGLDPTGELFFGEGSRLTVL.

The V and J genes are TRBV6-2 or TRBV6-3 and TRBJ2-1; 9 bases line up with TRBD1. Per germline, CDR1 MNHEY and CDR2 SVGEGT. The junction had 7 bases not matched to a gene; V was cut back by 2 bases and J by 8 bases. The length of the CDR3 is 15 residues. Here the CDR3 reads CASSYLTGGLYEQFF. The DNA for the CDR3 is TGTGCCAGCAGTTACCTGACAGGGGGTCTTTATGAGCAGTTCTTC.

The rearrangement uses TRBV11-2 and TRBJ1-5, with TRBD1 matching 7 bases. The CDR3 has 14 amino acids. V gave up 2 bases and J gave up 3 bases; unmatched junction bases: 1. The germline gives CDR1 SGHAT, CDR2 FQNNGV. The CDR3 DNA is TGTGCCAGCAGCTTACAGGGGGACAATCAGCCCCAGCATTTT. It encodes CASSLQGDNQPQHF.

This chain joins TRBV11-2 and TRBJ2-1; 8 nucleotides match TRBD2. V lost 2 bases to trimming and J lost 7 bases; unmatched junction nucleotides: 10. The CDR3 consists of 16 residues. Germline V CDR1 and CDR2: SGHAT, FQNNGV. CDR3 loop: CASSLYGGALGNEQFF. Written as DNA, the CDR3 is TGTGCCAGCAGCTTATACGGGGGGGCCTTAGGAAATGAGCAGTTCTTC.

V usage is TRBV27 and J usage is TRBJ2-1; maybe TRBD2 (7 bases). The length of the CDR3 is 18 residues. Germline V gene lookup returns CDR1 MNHEY and CDR2 SMNVEV (reference sequence). V was pared by 7 bases and J by 2 bases, with 24 bases between. The CDR3 here is CASISPGGQRGAYNEQFF. Written as DNA, the CDR3 is TGTGCCAGCATTAGCCCGGGGGGCCAGCGGGGAGCCTACAATGAGCAGTTCTTC.

The gene calls are TRBV18 and TRBJ2-5, with D tentatively TRBD1 (6 bases). Germline lookup yields CDR1 KGHSH and CDR2 LQKENI. CDR3 size: 16 residues. V dropped 0 bases and J dropped 2 bases, with 13 bases sitting between them. This CDR3 is CASSPPGARGQETQYF. The CDR3 bases are TGTGCCAGCTCACCACCGGGGGCTCGTGGGCAAGAGACCCAGTACTTC.